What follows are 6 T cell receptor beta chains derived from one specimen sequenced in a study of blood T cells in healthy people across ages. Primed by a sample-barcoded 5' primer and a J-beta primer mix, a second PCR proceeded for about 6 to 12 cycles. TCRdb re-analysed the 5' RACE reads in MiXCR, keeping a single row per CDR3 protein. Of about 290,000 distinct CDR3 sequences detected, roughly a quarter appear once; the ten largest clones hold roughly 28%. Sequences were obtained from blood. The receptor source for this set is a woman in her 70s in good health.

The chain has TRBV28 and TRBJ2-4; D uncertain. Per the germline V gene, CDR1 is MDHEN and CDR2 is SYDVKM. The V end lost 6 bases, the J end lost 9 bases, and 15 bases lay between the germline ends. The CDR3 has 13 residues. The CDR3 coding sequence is TGTGCCAGCAGATCCCCCGGTGTCCCCATTCAGTACTTC. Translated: CASRSPGVPIQYF.

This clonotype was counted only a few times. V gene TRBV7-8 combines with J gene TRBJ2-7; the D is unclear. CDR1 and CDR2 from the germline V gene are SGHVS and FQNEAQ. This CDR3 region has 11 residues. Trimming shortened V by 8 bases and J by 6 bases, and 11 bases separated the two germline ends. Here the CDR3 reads CASLGSTEQYF. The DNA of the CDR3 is TGTGCCAGCCTCGGATCGACCGAGCAGTACTTC.

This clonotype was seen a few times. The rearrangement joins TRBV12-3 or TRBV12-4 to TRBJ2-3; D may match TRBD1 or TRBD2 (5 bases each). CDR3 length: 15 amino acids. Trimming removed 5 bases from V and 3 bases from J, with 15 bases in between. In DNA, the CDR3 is TGTGCCAGCAGTCAGGTGGGGACGGGTACAGATACGCAGTATTTT. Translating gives CASSQVGTGTDTQYF.

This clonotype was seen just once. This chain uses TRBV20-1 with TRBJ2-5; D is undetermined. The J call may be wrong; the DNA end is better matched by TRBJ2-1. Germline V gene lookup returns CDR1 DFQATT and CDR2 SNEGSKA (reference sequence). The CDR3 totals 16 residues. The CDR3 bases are TGCAGTGCTCAGTCCCGTATTGGCGGCTCCTACAATGAGCAGTTCTTC. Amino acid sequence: CSAQSRIGGSYNEQFF.

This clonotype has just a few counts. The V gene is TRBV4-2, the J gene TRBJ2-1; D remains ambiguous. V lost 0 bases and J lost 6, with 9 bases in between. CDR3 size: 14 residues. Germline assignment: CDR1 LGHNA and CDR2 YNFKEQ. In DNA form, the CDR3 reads TGTGCCAGCAGCCAAGATCTGGCAATCAATGAGCAGTTCTTC. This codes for CASSQDLAINEQFF.

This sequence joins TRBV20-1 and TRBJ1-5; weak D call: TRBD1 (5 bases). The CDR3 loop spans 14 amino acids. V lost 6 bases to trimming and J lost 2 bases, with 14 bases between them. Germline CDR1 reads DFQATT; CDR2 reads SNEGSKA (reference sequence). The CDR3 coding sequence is TGCAGTGCAACTGCGGGGGAAGGCAATCAGCCCCAGCATTTT. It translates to CSATAGEGNQPQHF.